This passage covers 2 T cell receptor beta chains from one sample sequenced in a study of T cell repertoires in cytomegalovirus infection. Their target antigens are unknown. TCRdb independently ran MiXCR on the reads; one entry per CDR3 protein. This sample carries approximately 1,000,000 distinct CDR3 sequences, roughly a third of them seen once, and the ten largest clones take around 15%. This sample comprised cultured CD8+ T cells from PBMCs, obtained from culture after CMV antigen stimulation. The origin of the receptors is a human donor in good health (CMV status not recorded). Some clones in this sample may be carry-over from other donors' samples.

The rearrangement uses TRBV13 and TRBJ2-7, with D possibly being TRBD1 or TRBD2 (5 bases each). V lost 2 bases, J lost 7 bases, and 12 bases lay in between. Germline CDR1 and CDR2: PRHDT and FYEKMQ (reference sequence). This CDR3 region has 13 residues. The CDR3 DNA reads TGTGCCAGCAGCTTATACGGGGCCAGAGAGCAGTACTTC. The encoded protein is CASSLYGAREQYF.

Notes on this clonotype: A much larger clone is a single base away; this may be a read error. The CDR3 here is CVSSAHHQGFPEAFF. CDR3 in DNA: TGTGTCAGCAGTGCACACCATCAAGGGTTCCCTGAAGCTTTCTTT. The rearrangement uses TRBV6-1 and TRBJ1-1; D remains ambiguous. In germline, CDR1 is MNHNS, CDR2 SASEGT. The CDR3 loop spans 15 amino acids.